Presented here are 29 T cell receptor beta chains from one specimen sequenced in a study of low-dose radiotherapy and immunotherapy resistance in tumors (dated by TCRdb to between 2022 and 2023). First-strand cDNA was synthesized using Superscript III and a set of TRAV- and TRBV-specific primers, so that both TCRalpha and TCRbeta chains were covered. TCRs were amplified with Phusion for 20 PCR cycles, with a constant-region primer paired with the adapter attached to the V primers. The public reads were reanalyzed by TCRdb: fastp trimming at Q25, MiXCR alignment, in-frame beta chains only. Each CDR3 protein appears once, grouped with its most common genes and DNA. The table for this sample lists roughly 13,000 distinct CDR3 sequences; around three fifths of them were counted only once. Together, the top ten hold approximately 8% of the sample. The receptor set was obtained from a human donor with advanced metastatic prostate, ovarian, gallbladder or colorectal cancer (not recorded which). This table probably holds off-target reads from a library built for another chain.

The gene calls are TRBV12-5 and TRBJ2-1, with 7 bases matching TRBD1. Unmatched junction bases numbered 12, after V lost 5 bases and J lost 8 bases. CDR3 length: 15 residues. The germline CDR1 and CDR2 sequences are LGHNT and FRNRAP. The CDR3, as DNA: TGTGCTAGTGGTCGCAGACAGGGAAGAACCCATGAGCAGTTCTTC. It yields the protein CASGRRQGRTHEQFF.

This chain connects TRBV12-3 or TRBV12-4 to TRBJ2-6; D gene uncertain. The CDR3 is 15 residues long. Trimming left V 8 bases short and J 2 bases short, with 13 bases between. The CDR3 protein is CASCFTTAGANVLTF. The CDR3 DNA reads TGTGCCAGCTGCTTTACTACCGCTGGGGCCAACGTCCTGACTTTC.

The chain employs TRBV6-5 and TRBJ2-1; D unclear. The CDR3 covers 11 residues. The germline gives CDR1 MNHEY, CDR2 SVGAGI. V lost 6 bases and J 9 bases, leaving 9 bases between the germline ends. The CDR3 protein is CASRFVGEQFF. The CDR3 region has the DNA TGTGCCAGCAGGTTCGTAGGTGAGCAGTTCTTC.

The CDR3 DNA is TGTGCCAGCAGCGCCACGGGTCAGCCCCGGCAAGAGACCCAGTACTTC. Translated, it gives CASSATGQPRQETQYF. V usage is TRBV9 and J usage is TRBJ2-5; D call uncertain. Per germline, CDR1 SGDLS and CDR2 YYNGEE. The length of the CDR3 is 16 residues. V gave up 3 bases and J gave up 2 bases, with 17 bases separating them.

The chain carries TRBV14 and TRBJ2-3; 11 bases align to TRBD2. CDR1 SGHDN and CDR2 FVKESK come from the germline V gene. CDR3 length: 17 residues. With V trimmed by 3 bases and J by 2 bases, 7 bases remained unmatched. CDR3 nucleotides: TGTGCCAGCAGCCATGGGACTAGCGGACCACTCACAGATACGCAGTATTTT. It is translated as CASSHGTSGPLTDTQYF.

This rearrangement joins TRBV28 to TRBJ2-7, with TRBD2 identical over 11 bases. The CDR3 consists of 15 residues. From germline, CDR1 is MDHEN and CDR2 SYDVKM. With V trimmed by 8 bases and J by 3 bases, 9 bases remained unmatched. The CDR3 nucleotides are TGTGCCAGCTCTCAACTAGCGGGAGAGGTCTACGAGCAGTACTTC. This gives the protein CASSQLAGEVYEQYF.

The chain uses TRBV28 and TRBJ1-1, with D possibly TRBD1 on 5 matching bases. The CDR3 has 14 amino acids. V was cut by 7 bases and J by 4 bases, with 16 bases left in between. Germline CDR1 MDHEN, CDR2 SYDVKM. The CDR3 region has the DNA TGTGCCAGCATCGCGGGCGGCGGGGCCACTGAAGCTTTCTTT. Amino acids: CASIAGGGATEAFF. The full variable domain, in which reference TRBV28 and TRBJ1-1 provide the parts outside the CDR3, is DVKVTQSSRYLVKRTGEKVFLECVQDMDHENMFWYRQDPGLGLRLIYFSYDVKMKEKGDIPEGYSVSREKKERFSLILESASTNQTSMYLCASIAGGGATEAFFGQGTRLTVV.

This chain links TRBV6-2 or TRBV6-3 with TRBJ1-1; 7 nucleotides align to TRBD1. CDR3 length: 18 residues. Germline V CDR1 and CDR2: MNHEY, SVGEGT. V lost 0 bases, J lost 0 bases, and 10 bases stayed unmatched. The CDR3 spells CASSYSTRGQTLNTEAFF. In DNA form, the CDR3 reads TGTGCCAGCAGTTACTCTACCCGGGGACAGACATTGAACACTGAAGCTTTCTTT.

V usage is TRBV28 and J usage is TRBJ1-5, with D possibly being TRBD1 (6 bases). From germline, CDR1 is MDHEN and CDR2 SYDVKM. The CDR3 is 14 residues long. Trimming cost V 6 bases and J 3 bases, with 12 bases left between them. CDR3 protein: CASREGGSNQPQHF. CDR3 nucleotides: TGTGCCAGCAGAGAGGGGGGGTCCAATCAGCCCCAGCATTTT.

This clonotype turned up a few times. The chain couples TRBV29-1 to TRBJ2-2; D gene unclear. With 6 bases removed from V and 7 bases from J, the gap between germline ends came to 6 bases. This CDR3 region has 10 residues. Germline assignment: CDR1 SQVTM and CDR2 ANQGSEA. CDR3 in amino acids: CSVGDGELFF. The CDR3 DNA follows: TGCAGCGTAGGTGACGGGGAGCTGTTTTTT.

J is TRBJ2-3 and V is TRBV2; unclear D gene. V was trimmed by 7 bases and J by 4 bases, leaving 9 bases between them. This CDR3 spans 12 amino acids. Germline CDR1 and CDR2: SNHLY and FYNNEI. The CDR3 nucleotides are TGTGCCAGCACTGTGTTCGCAGATACGCAGTATTTT. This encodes CASTVFADTQYF.

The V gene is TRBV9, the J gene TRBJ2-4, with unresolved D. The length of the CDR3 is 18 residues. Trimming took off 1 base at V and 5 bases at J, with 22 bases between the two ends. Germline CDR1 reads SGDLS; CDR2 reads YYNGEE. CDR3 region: CASSVFPELTLSENIQYF. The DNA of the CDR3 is TGTGCCAGCAGCGTATTTCCTGAACTTACCTTATCCGAAAACATTCAGTACTTC.

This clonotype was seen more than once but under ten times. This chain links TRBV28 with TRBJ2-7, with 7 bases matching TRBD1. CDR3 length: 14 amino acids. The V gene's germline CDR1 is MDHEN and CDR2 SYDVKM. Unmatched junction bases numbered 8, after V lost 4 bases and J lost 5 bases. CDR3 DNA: TGTGCCAGCAGTTCCGGGACAGTGATCAACGAGCAGTACTTC. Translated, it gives CASSSGTVINEQYF.

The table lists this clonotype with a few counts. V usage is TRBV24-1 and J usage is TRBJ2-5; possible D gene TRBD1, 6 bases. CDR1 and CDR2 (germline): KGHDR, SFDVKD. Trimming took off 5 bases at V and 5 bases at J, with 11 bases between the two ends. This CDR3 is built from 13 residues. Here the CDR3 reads CATSGMGAETQYF. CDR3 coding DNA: TGTGCCACCAGTGGAATGGGGGCTGAGACCCAGTACTTC.

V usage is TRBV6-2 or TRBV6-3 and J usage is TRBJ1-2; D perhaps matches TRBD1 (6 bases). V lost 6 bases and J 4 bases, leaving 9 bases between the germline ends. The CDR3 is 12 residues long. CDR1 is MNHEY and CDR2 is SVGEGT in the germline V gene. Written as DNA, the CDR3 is TGTGCCAGCAGGAGGGGGACCTATGGCTACACCTTC. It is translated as CASRRGTYGYTF.

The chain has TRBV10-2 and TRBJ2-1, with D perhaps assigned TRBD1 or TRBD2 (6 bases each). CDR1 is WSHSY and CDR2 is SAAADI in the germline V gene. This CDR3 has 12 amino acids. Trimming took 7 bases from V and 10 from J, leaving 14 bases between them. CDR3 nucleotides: TGCGCCAGCACACAGGGTGGGGGGGAGCAGTTCTTC. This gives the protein CASTQGGGEQFF.

CDR3 in amino acids: CASSPGETNEKLFF. CDR3 DNA: TGTGCCAGCAGCCCAGGGGAAACTAATGAAAAACTGTTTTTT. The rearrangement uses TRBV7-6 and TRBJ1-4; maybe TRBD1 (6 bases). Looked up from germline, CDR1 is SGHVS and CDR2 is FNYEAQ. V was pared by 5 bases and J by 1 base, with 8 bases between. The CDR3 loop spans 14 amino acids. Complete variable domain (other parts from reference TRBV7-6 and TRBJ1-4): GAGVSQSPRYKVTKRGQDVALRCDPISGHVSLYWYRQALGQGPEFLTYFNYEAQQDKSGLPNDRFSAERPEGSISTLTIQRTEQRDSAMYRCASSPGETNEKLFFGSGTQLSVL.

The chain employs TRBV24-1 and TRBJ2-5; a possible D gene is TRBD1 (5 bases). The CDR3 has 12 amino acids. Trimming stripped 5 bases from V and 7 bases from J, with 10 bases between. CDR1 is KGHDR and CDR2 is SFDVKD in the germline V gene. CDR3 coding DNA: TGTGCCACCAGTGGACAGTGGGGGACCCAGTACTTC. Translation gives CATSGQWGTQYF.

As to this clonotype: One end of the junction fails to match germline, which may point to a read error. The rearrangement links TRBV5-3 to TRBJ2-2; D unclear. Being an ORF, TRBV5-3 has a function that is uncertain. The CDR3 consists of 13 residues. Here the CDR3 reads CASSLWTAGELFF. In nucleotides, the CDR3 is TGTGCCAGCAGCTTGTGGACGGCCGGGGAGCTGTTTTTT.

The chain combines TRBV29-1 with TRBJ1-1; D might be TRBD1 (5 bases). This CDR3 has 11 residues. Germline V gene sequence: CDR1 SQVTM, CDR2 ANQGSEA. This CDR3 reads CLGQTNTEAFF. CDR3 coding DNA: TGCCTGGGGCAGACGAACACTGAAGCTTTCTTT.

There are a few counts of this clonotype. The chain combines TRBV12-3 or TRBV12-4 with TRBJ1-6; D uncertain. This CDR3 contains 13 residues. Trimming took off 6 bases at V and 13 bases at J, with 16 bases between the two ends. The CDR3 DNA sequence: TGTGCCAGCAGGAGCAACGGGCGCTTCCCCCTCCACTTT. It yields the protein CASRSNGRFPLHF.

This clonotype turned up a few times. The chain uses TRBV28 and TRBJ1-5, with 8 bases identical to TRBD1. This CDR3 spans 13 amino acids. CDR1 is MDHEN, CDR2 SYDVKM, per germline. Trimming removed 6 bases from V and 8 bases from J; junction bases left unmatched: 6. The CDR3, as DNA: TGTGCCAGCAGCATGGACAGGGTTAAGCCCCAGCATTTT. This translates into CASSMDRVKPQHF.

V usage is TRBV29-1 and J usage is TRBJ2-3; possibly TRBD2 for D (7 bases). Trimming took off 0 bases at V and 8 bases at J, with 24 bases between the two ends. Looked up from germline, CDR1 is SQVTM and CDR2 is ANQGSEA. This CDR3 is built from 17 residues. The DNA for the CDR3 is TGCAGCGTTGAAGATCCCCTAGGGGGGGGGGCACAGGGTACGCAGTATTTT. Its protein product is CSVEDPLGGGAQGTQYF.

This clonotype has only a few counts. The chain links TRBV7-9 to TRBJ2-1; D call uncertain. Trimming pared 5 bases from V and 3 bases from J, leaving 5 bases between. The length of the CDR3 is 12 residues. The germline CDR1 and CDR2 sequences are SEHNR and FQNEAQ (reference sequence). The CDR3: CASSPDYNEQFF. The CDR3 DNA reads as TGTGCCAGCAGCCCAGACTACAATGAGCAGTTCTTC.

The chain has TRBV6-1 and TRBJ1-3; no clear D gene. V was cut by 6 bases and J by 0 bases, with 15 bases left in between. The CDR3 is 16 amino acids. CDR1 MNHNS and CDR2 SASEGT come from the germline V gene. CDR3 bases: TGTGCCAGCAGCAGACCGGGAGGCTCCTCTGGAAACACCATATATTTT. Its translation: CASSRPGGSSGNTIYF.

CDR3 DNA sequence: TGCAGCGTCCCAAGGACTAGCGGGAGTAAAAGTGAGCAGTTCTTC. It codes for CSVPRTSGSKSEQFF. The gene calls are TRBV29-1 and TRBJ2-1, with 13 bases aligning to TRBD2. The V gene end was trimmed by 6 bases and the J gene end by 9 bases; junction bases not matched to a gene: 11. Germline CDR1 and CDR2: SQVTM and ANQGSEA. This CDR3 spans 15 amino acids.

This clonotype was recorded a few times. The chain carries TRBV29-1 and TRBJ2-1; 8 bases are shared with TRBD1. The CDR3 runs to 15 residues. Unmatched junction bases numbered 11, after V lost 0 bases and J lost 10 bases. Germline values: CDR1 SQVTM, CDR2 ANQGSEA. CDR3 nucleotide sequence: TGCAGCGTTGAAGATCGAGGACAGGGTAGCCGGGAGCAGTTCTTC. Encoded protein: CSVEDRGQGSREQFF.

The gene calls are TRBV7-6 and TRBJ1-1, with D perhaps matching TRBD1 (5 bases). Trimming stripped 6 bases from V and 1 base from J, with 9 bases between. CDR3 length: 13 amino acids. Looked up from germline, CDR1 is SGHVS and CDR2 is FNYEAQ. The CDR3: CASRQQENTEAFF. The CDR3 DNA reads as TGTGCCAGCAGACAACAGGAGAACACTGAAGCTTTCTTT.

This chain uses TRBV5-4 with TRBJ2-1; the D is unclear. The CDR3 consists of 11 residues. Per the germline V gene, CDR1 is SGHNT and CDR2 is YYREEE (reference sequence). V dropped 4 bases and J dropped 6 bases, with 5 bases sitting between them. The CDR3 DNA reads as TGTGCCAGCAGCCTTAGCAATGAGCAGTTCTTC. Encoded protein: CASSLSNEQFF. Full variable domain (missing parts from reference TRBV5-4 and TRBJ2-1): ETGVTQSPTHLIKTRGQQVTLRCSSQSGHNTVSWYQQALGQGPQFIFQYYREEENGRGNFPPRFSGLQFPNYSSELNVNALELDDSALYLCASSLSNEQFFGPGTRLTVL.